Presented here are 22 T cell receptor beta chains from one specimen sequenced in a study of blood T cell repertoires in COVID-19. TCRdb's table, derived via immunoSEQ multiplex PCR, lists solely in-frame clones and lacks some. The repertoire holds roughly 140,000 clones, with about four fifths as singletons. Sequenced: peripheral blood. The source of these receptors is a man in his 60s with acute or convalescent COVID-19.

To note about this clone: Other DNA sequences of this sample code for an identical CDR3. The chain is built from TRBV19 and TRBJ1-1, with 10 bases identical to TRBD1. The length of the CDR3 is 14 residues. Trimming took 4 bases from V and 1 from J; bases not matched to a gene: 0. Germline CDR1 and CDR2: LNHDA and SQIVND (reference sequence). CDR3 protein: CASSRTGGNTEAFF. DNA of the CDR3: TGTGCCAGTAGTAGGACAGGGGGGAACACTGAAGCTTTCTTT. The full variable domain, with the rest looked up from reference TRBV19 and TRBJ1-1, is DGGITQSPKYLFRKEGQNVTLSCEQNLNHDAMYWYRQDPGQGLRLIYYSQIVNDFQKGDIAEGYSVSREKKESFPLTVTSAQKNPTAFYLCASSRTGGNTEAFFGQGTRLTVV.

V and J are TRBV20-1 and TRBJ2-1; no clear D gene. Trimming left V 7 bases short and J 7 bases short, with 11 bases between. The CDR3 has 11 amino acids. Germline CDR1 is DFQATT and CDR2 is SNEGSKA (reference sequence). Written as DNA, the CDR3 is TGCAGTGGAGTTATCCGGAATGAGCAGTTCTTC. It translates to CSGVIRNEQFF.

The chain couples TRBV6-5 to TRBJ2-4; D call uncertain. V was shortened by 6 bases and J by 7 bases, with 10 bases between the two germline ends. In germline, CDR1 is MNHEY, CDR2 SVGAGI. This CDR3 has 12 residues. The CDR3 DNA is TGTGCCAGCAGGTTTTTCGAGAACATTCAGTACTTC. Its translation: CASRFFENIQYF.

This clone was detected once. In DNA form, the CDR3 reads TGTGCCAGCAGCTTAGTAGATAGCAATCAGCCCCAGCATTTT. Amino acid sequence: CASSLVDSNQPQHF. The chain has TRBV7-8 and TRBJ1-5, with no clear D. CDR1 is SGHVS and CDR2 is FQNEAQ in the germline V gene. Trimming stripped 1 base from V and 0 bases from J, with 4 bases between. The CDR3 length is 14 residues.

This chain uses TRBV7-2 with TRBJ1-3; the D gene is possibly TRBD1 (5 bases). Germline values: CDR1 SGHTA, CDR2 FQGNSA. The CDR3 is made up of 14 amino acids. V gave up 5 bases and J gave up 7 bases, with 15 bases separating them. The CDR3 spells CASSPGGVWNTIYF. Written as DNA, the CDR3 is TGTGCCAGCAGCCCAGGAGGGGTCTGGAACACCATATATTTT.

The genes are TRBV4-2 and TRBJ1-2; possible D gene TRBD1, 6 bases. V shed 4 bases and J shed 0 bases, with 15 bases lying between them. CDR1 is LGHNA, CDR2 YNFKEQ, per germline. The CDR3 covers 16 residues. The CDR3 spells CASSRQQGASNYGYTF. For the CDR3, the DNA is TGTGCCAGCAGCCGACAACAGGGCGCGTCTAACTATGGCTACACCTTC.

The table lists this clone with a count of one. CDR3 bases: TGTGCCAGTAGTCTAGCGAAGAGCTCCTACGAGCAGTACTTC. The encoded protein is CASSLAKSSYEQYF. The genes are TRBV19 and TRBJ2-7; perhaps TRBD2 as D (6 bases). With 5 bases removed from V and 0 bases from J, the gap between germline ends came to 11 bases. Germline V gene data show CDR1 as LNHDA and CDR2 as SQIVND (reference sequence). The CDR3 has 14 amino acids.

This sequence joins TRBV6-5 and TRBJ2-7; 7 positions match TRBD1. The CDR3 is 14 amino acids. Germline lookup yields CDR1 MNHEY and CDR2 SVGAGI. J lost 3 bases, V lost 5 bases, and 7 bases had no gene match. CDR3 loop: CASSRTGQIYEQYF. CDR3 coding DNA: TGTGCCAGCAGTAGAACGGGACAGATCTACGAGCAGTACTTC.

The CDR3 is CASSMSGGGYQETQYF. The DNA for the CDR3 is TGTGCCAGCAGCATGTCGGGGGGAGGCTACCAAGAGACCCAGTACTTC. V is TRBV4-2 and J is TRBJ2-5, with 7 positions matching TRBD2. CDR1 is LGHNA, CDR2 YNFKEQ, per germline. CDR3 length: 16 amino acids. J lost 0 bases, V lost 5 bases, and 9 bases had no gene match.

The sample holds a few counts of this clone. J is TRBJ2-3 and V is TRBV4-1, with D possibly matching TRBD2 (7 bases). The CDR3 is made up of 14 amino acids. Between the trimmed V and J ends, which lost 4 bases and 5 bases, there was a span of 13 bases. The V gene's germline CDR1 is MGHRA and CDR2 YSYEKL. The CDR3 bases are TGCGCCAGCAGCCTCGGGGGGACAAGAGATACGCAGTATTTT. Residues: CASSLGGTRDTQYF.

This clone was seen a few times. The junction differs from germline at one of its ends, possibly a read error. The gene calls are TRBV2 and TRBJ1-4; the D gene is possibly TRBD1 (6 bases). The germline V gene encodes CDR1 SNHLY and CDR2 FYNNEI. There are 13 residues in the CDR3. The CDR3 sequence is CASSEVSDRLWGF. Here the CDR3 DNA reads TGTGCCAGCAGTGAAGTGTCAGACAGGCTTTGGGGTTTT.

The chain carries TRBV19 and TRBJ1-2; TRBD1 is a possible D gene (5 bases). CDR1 LNHDA and CDR2 SQIVND come from the germline V gene (reference sequence). This CDR3 is 18 amino acids long. Trimming cost V 7 bases and J 6 bases, with 30 bases left between them. CDR3 loop: CASTIGRQGRSGSNGYTF. CDR3 coding DNA: TGTGCCAGTACCATTGGGAGGCAGGGCCGATCGGGATCAAATGGCTACACCTTC.

This clone was seen only once. The genes are TRBV4-2 and TRBJ2-1; weak D call: TRBD2 (5 bases). Trimming cost V 0 bases and J 4 bases, with 10 bases left between them. This CDR3 region has 15 residues. Germline lookup yields CDR1 LGHNA and CDR2 YNFKEQ. This CDR3 reads CASSQESTNYNEQFF. Here the CDR3 DNA reads TGTGCCAGCAGCCAAGAATCGACTAATTACAATGAGCAGTTCTTC.

The chain carries TRBV6-5 and TRBJ2-5; maybe TRBD2 (6 bases). Per the germline V gene, CDR1 is MNHEY and CDR2 is SVGAGI. The CDR3 contains 15 residues. V was cut by 11 bases and J by 5 bases, with 24 bases left in between. The DNA of the CDR3 is TGTGCCCCTCCGGTCCCGGATACGGGGAGGGAGACCCAGTACTTC. Amino acids: CAPPVPDTGRETQYF.

The chain is built from TRBV27 and TRBJ1-5; the D is unclear. This CDR3 spans 14 amino acids. CDR1 MNHEY and CDR2 SMNVEV come from the germline V gene (reference sequence). Trimming cost V 1 base and J 2 bases, with 6 bases left between them. The DNA for the CDR3 is TGTGCCAGCAGTTTATGGGCAGGCAATCAGCCCCAGCATTTT. Translation: CASSLWAGNQPQHF.

The J gene is TRBJ1-5, the V gene TRBV24-1; unclear D gene. The germline V gene has CDR1 KGHDR and CDR2 SFDVKD. The CDR3 has 14 residues. Trimming removed 3 bases at V and 4 bases at J, with 9 bases between. The CDR3 here is CATSDPTENQPQHF. The CDR3 bases are TGTGCCACCAGTGATCCAACAGAAAATCAGCCCCAGCATTTT.

The rearrangement links TRBV3-1 (or the pseudogene TRBV3-2) to TRBJ1-1, with unresolved D. The CDR3 contains 12 residues. Per the germline V gene, CDR1 is LGHDT and CDR2 is YNNKEL (reference sequence). Trimming stripped 7 bases from V and 4 bases from J, with 10 bases between. This CDR3 reads CASIGGSTEAFF. The CDR3, as DNA: TGTGCCAGCATTGGAGGGTCCACTGAAGCTTTCTTT.

The chain couples TRBV10-3 to TRBJ1-5; TRBD1 might be the D (5 bases). Looked up from germline, CDR1 is ENHRY and CDR2 is SYGVKD. The ends were cut back, 2 bases at V and 4 bases at J, with 24 bases in the middle. The CDR3 has 19 residues. The CDR3 nucleotides are TGTGCCATCAGTGAGGGCTACACATCGTACTCACGGGGGAATCAGCCCCAGCATTTT. Translation gives CAISEGYTSYSRGNQPQHF.

The CDR3 DNA follows: TGTGCCAGCAGTGGACTGCCGCGCGGGGCCCCTAATCAGCCCCAGCATTTT. It yields the protein CASSGLPRGAPNQPQHF. The chain has TRBV6-1 and TRBJ1-5; perhaps TRBD1 as D (5 bases). V was cut by 4 bases and J by 4 bases, with 20 bases left in between. Germline values: CDR1 MNHNS, CDR2 SASEGT. The CDR3 spans 17 residues.

This clone was found a few times. The chain recombines TRBV2 with TRBJ1-5; TRBD1 aligns across 7 bases. The V gene's germline CDR1 is SNHLY and CDR2 FYNNEI. V dropped 3 bases and J dropped 11; count of bases not matched to a gene: 1. CDR3 length: 11 amino acids. CDR3 DNA: TGTGCCAGCAGTGATGGACAGGCCCAGCATTTT. This codes for CASSDGQAQHF.

The chain joins TRBV19 to TRBJ2-6; D gene uncertain. CDR3 length: 15 residues. Germline CDR1 reads LNHDA; CDR2 reads SQIVND (reference sequence). Trimming removed 7 bases at V and 0 bases at J, with 10 bases between. The DNA for the CDR3 is TGTGCCAGTACGTTTGGCAGCTCTGGGGCCAACGTCCTGACTTTC. This gives the protein CASTFGSSGANVLTF.

The chain uses TRBV3-1 (or the pseudogene TRBV3-2) and TRBJ2-3; perhaps TRBD1 as D (7 bases). Between the trimmed V and J ends, which lost 1 base and 5 bases, there was a span of 22 bases. The CDR3 loop spans 18 amino acids. The germline V gene has CDR1 LGHDT and CDR2 YNNKEL (reference sequence). The DNA of the CDR3 is TGTGCCAGCAGCCAAGTTCCGCGCGCGGCAGGGGGGCGAGATACGCAGTATTTT. It is translated as CASSQVPRAAGGRDTQYF.